This entry describes one T cell receptor (beta chain). What antigen it recognizes has not been identified. Base qualities are not at hand, and no much larger clone is one base apart. The ophthalmopathy patients had moderately to severely active disease, with a Clinical Activity Score of 3 or higher, a NOSPECS grade of 4 or higher, and a disease duration of less than 3 months. Patients were excluded if they had other autoimmune diseases, uncontrolled infections, pregnancy or lactation. Clinical symptoms, serum thyroxine, TRAb, thyroid ultrasound and orbital computed tomography were used for diagnosis. Ficoll-Paque density gradient centrifugation was used to isolate PBMCs from approximately 11 ml of fresh peripheral blood. Total RNA was extracted using Trizol reagent, and RNA quality was checked on an Agilent 2100 Bioanalyzer. The germline V gene supplies CDR1 SNHLY and CDR2 FYNNEI. From cysteine to phenylalanine, the CDR3 is 14 amino acids long. Only CDR3 DNA is held: 42 bases, read in frame from base 1. Trimming takes 0 bases from V and 2 bases from J, and the germline ends sit 8 bases apart.

The sample originates from a study of Graves' ophthalmopathy and Graves' hyperthyroidism (dated by TCRdb to 2017 to 2018). For context, the study as a whole: Peripheral blood was collected at initial diagnosis, prior to any treatment. The independent validation cohort included under 20 hyperthyroidism patients plus 17 patients who later progressed from hyperthyroidism to ophthalmopathy. Once sampling was done, hyperthyroidism patients were given methimazole at a starting dose of 30 mg daily, while ophthalmopathy patients were given high-dose intravenous methylprednisolone. In over 5 hyperthyroidism patients, the T-cell repertoire of thyroid tissue was compared with the T-cell repertoire of blood. TCR beta repertoire signatures were used to distinguish Graves' ophthalmopathy from Graves' hyperthyroidism and to predict progression to ophthalmopathy. To explore V-J signatures that distinguish ophthalmopathy from hyperthyroidism, a discovery set of 100 patients was enrolled, made up of under 50 with ophthalmopathy and around 60 with stable hyperthyroidism. In total, over 130 blood samples were TCR-sequenced: fewer than 50 ophthalmopathy, approximately 80 hyperthyroidism and about 17 hyperthyroidism-to-ophthalmopathy patients. The investigation overall reported the following: In cross-validation, the 13-signature model distinguished ophthalmopathy from stable hyperthyroidism with just over 85% sensitivity and about 81% specificity, while in the test set the corresponding values were around 79% and 71%. In validation, the model predicted ophthalmopathy progression with about 64% sensitivity and about 77% specificity; roughly 12 predicted patients were CT-confirmed with GO in a median of about 6.1 months. No statistical method was used to predetermine the sample size, and group allocation was not hidden from the investigators. Most expanded thyroid clonotypes with frequency above 0.001 were also detected in blood, suggesting blood repertoires may reflect the thyroid immune response.

TCR beta CDR3 regions were amplified from RNA transcripts for repertoire sequencing. A first-round RT-PCR used HTBI primers with the Qiagen OneStep RT-PCR kit, followed by a second-round multiplex PCR, size selection and purification. Libraries were sequenced on an Illumina HiSeq2000 using paired-end 100 bp reads. In the source study's methods: Reads were processed with SOAPnuke, discarding reads with adapters, uncalled bases, mean Phred below 15, or no exact constant-primer or identifier match. High-quality paired reads were merged with COPE v1.2.5. Clonotypes were defined as unique nucleotide sequences and were aligned to IMGT TRB V, D and J references using MiTCR v1.1. The analysis was limited to V-J combinations with a frequency above 0.0001, which together covered approximately 99% of repertoires. A TCR clonal expansion and chaos score per V-J combination was defined as the ratio of F50 clonal expansion to chaos observed in the TCRdist matrix. Welch's t-statistics and random forest were used to reduce features to about 13 V-J combinations, which were fed into a naive Bayes classifier. The Morisita-Horn index was used to measure how similar the thyroid and blood repertoires were. Using fastp trimming at Q25 and MiXCR clonotype assembly, TCRdb reanalyzed the public sequencing data and kept in-frame beta chains. CDR3 protein sequences are deduplicated, and each keeps its most common genes and DNA. The V and J calls reflect TCRdb's pipeline rather than the authors' work. Across this sample there are 300,000 to 350,000 distinct CDR3 sequences, with 15% to 20% seen only once. The top ten constitute approximately 13% of the sample.

The sequence derives from an adult man with Graves' ophthalmopathy. Sequencing used peripheral blood. Recombination linked TRBV2 to TRBJ2-7; the D gene is possibly TRBD2, with 5 bases matching. The CDR3 protein sequence reads: CASSEAADPYEQYF. The sequenced DNA: TGTGCCAGCAGTGAAGCAGCGGATCCCTACGAGCAGTACTTC. Reference TRBV2 and TRBJ2-7 genes cover what lies past the CDR3, so the full variable domain is EPEVTQTPSHQVTQMGQEVILRCVPISNHLYFYWYRQILGQKVEFLVSFYNNEISEKSEIFDDQFSVERPDGSNFTLKIRSTKLEDSAMYFCASSEAADPYEQYFGPGTRLTVT.